Shown below are 25 T cell receptor beta chains from a single sample sequenced in a study of siplizumab effects on memory and regulatory T cells. Sequenced by immunoSEQ multiplex PCR; TCRdb stores in-frame clones only, minus some. The sample carries about 3,100 clones, approximately 49% recorded once. No antigen is known for these receptors. Cells from the mixed lymphocyte reaction underwent coculture for around six days at 37 degrees C. Sequenced material: CFSE-low (dividing) CD4+ T cells sorted from an allogeneic mixed lymphocyte reaction. The receptors originated from a human donor in good health; the cells came from an allogeneic mixed lymphocyte reaction.

The table lists this clone with a few counts. The chain couples TRBV19 to TRBJ2-4; D gene uncertain. The CDR3 covers 14 residues. Germline V gene data show CDR1 as LNHDA and CDR2 as SQIVND (reference sequence). The V and J ends lost 9 bases and 0 bases respectively, with 12 bases between them. The CDR3 DNA follows: TGTGCCAGCTCAACTGGCAGAGCCAAAAACATTCAGTACTTC. Translated: CASSTGRAKNIQYF.

The genes are TRBV7-2 and TRBJ2-3, with 14 bases lining up with TRBD2. The germline gives CDR1 SGHTA, CDR2 FQGNSA. V was pared by 2 bases and J by 3 bases, with 4 bases of the junction left unmatched. The CDR3 sequence is 17 residues long. This chain's CDR3 is CASSLRGLAGETDTQYF. CDR3 nucleotides: TGTGCCAGCAGCTTACGGGGACTAGCGGGGGAGACAGATACGCAGTATTTT.

The rearrangement links TRBV6-1 to TRBJ1-5, with D uncertain. The V gene lost 8 bases and the J gene lost 3 bases, with 8 bases spanning the gap. The CDR3 has 12 amino acids. Germline CDR1 and CDR2: MNHNS and SASEGT. CDR3 sequence (DNA): TGTGCCAGCGGACTTTACAATCAGCCCCAGCATTTT. This gives the protein CASGLYNQPQHF.

The chain recombines TRBV6-5 with TRBJ1-1; TRBD1 agrees at 9 bases. The ends lost 7 bases at V and 8 bases at J; junction bases unmatched: 14. Germline V gives CDR1 MNHEY, CDR2 SVGAGI. The CDR3 covers 15 residues. The CDR3 reads CASNPVLIQGAEAFF. Written as DNA, the CDR3 is TGTGCCAGCAATCCCGTTCTTATACAGGGGGCGGAAGCTTTCTTT.

In its sample, this clone was seen a few times. The J gene is TRBJ2-1, the V gene TRBV30, with D perhaps matching TRBD1 (5 bases). V lost 2 bases, J lost 3 bases, and 14 bases lay in between. The length of the CDR3 is 15 residues. CDR1 GTSNPN and CDR2 SVGIG come from the germline V gene (reference sequence). CDR3 bases: TGTGCCTGGAGTAAAGGGGCGTCTGTCTACAATGAGCAGTTCTTC. This encodes CAWSKGASVYNEQFF.

The V gene is TRBV7-8, the J gene TRBJ2-6; tentatively, D is TRBD1 (6 bases). V was shortened by 4 bases and J by 2 bases, with 9 bases between the two germline ends. Germline CDR1 is SGHVS and CDR2 is FQNEAQ. This CDR3 is built from 15 residues. The DNA for the CDR3 is TGTGCCAGCAGCTCTACAGGGACTGGGGCCAACGTCCTGACTTTC. It encodes CASSSTGTGANVLTF.

The chain uses TRBV7-2 and TRBJ2-1, with D hard to call. The CDR3 runs 12 residues. Per the germline V gene, CDR1 is SGHTA and CDR2 is FQGNSA. Trimming stripped 6 bases from V and 12 bases from J, with 15 bases between. CDR3 coding DNA: TGTGCCAGCAGTTCGACTTTGGTAGGGCAGTTCTTC. It encodes CASSSTLVGQFF.

This chain uses TRBV5-1 with TRBJ1-1; no definite D call. V gave up 0 bases and J gave up 0 bases, with 12 bases separating them. The germline gives CDR1 SGHRS, CDR2 YFSETQ. This CDR3 region has 16 residues. In DNA, the CDR3 is TGCGCCAGCAGCTTGGGGCAGGCGGGGATGAACACTGAAGCTTTCTTT. It codes for CASSLGQAGMNTEAFF.

This clone was counted a few times. CDR3 in amino acids: CASSLTGTSEAFF. Written as DNA, the CDR3 is TGTGCCAGCAGCTTAACAGGCACCTCCGAAGCTTTCTTT. The chain uses TRBV7-3 and TRBJ1-1; no clear D. V was shortened by 0 bases and J by 8 bases, with 10 bases between the two germline ends. Germline lookup yields CDR1 SGHTA and CDR2 FQGTGA. The CDR3 totals 13 residues.

The chain's CDR3 is CASRESDALNTEAFF. The CDR3 DNA is TGTGCCAGTAGAGAATCCGATGCTTTGAACACTGAAGCTTTCTTT. V usage is TRBV19 and J usage is TRBJ1-1; the D is unclear. V was cut by 6 bases and J by 0 bases, with 14 bases left in between. The CDR3 length is 15 residues. Germline loops: CDR1 LNHDA, CDR2 SQIVND (reference sequence). Together with reference TRBV19 and TRBJ1-1, the CDR3 gives the full variable domain: DGGITQSPKYLFRKEGQNVTLSCEQNLNHDAMYWYRQDPGQGLRLIYYSQIVNDFQKGDIAEGYSVSREKKESFPLTVTSAQKNPTAFYLCASRESDALNTEAFFGQGTRLTVV.

This clone has just a few counts. Here the CDR3 DNA reads TGTGCCAGCAGCTTAGGACCCTCGACAGGGATCGGAAAGACCCAGTACTTC. Protein sequence: CASSLGPSTGIGKTQYF. The V gene is TRBV11-2, the J gene TRBJ2-5, with 7 bases identical to TRBD1. The CDR3 totals 17 residues. The trim removed 1 base at V and 6 bases at J, leaving 14 bases unmatched. Germline CDR1 and CDR2: SGHAT and FQNNGV.

The chain recombines TRBV2 with TRBJ1-2, with 8 bases fitting TRBD1. The V and J ends lost 6 bases and 2 bases, in that order; junction bases with no gene match: 8. The V gene's germline CDR1 is SNHLY and CDR2 FYNNEI. The CDR3 has 15 amino acids. The CDR3: CASRTTGVPNYGYTF. The CDR3 nucleotides are TGTGCCAGCAGGACGACAGGGGTTCCCAACTATGGCTACACCTTC.

The chain carries TRBV30 and TRBJ2-5, with D tentatively TRBD1 (6 bases). The CDR3 is 14 amino acids. Trimming shortened V by 0 bases and J by 5 bases, and 13 bases separated the two germline ends. Germline V gives CDR1 GTSNPN, CDR2 SVGIG (reference sequence). The CDR3: CAWSVQGSRETQYF. The CDR3 DNA follows: TGTGCCTGGAGTGTACAGGGTAGCCGGGAGACCCAGTACTTC. Full variable domain (remainder filled in from reference TRBV30 and TRBJ2-5): SQTIHQWPATLVQPVGSPLSLECTVEGTSNPNLYWYRQAAGRGLQLLFYSVGIGQISSEVPQNLSASRPQDRQFILSSKKLLLSDSGFYLCAWSVQGSRETQYFGPGTRLLVL.

V is TRBV4-2 and J is TRBJ1-1; 9 bases map to TRBD1. Per germline, CDR1 LGHNA and CDR2 YNFKEQ. This CDR3 region has 14 residues. After removal of 4 bases from V and 5 bases from J, the junction contained 5 bases not matched to a gene. The CDR3 spells CASSLFGQGTEAFF. The CDR3, as DNA: TGTGCCAGCAGCCTTTTCGGACAGGGGACTGAAGCTTTCTTT.

The chain is built from TRBV2 and TRBJ2-7; D uncertain. V lost 4 bases and J 3 bases, leaving 7 bases between the germline ends. This CDR3 has 12 amino acids. Germline lookup yields CDR1 SNHLY and CDR2 FYNNEI. DNA of the CDR3: TGTGCCAGCAGTGTTCTCCGCTACGAGCAGTACTTC. As protein: CASSVLRYEQYF.

The sample holds one count of this clone. The chain links TRBV9 to TRBJ1-6; the D is unclear. The V and J ends lost 0 bases and 9 bases respectively, with 13 bases between them. From germline, CDR1 is SGDLS and CDR2 YYNGEE. The CDR3 runs 15 residues. The CDR3 loop reads CASSVGEALGSPLHF. The CDR3 nucleotides read TGTGCCAGCAGCGTAGGAGAGGCCCTCGGTTCACCCCTCCACTTT.

V usage is TRBV4-2 and J usage is TRBJ2-3, with a possible D match to TRBD2 (7 bases). The CDR3 is 15 residues long. The germline V gene encodes CDR1 LGHNA and CDR2 YNFKEQ. The germline V and J ends were trimmed by 5 bases and 6 bases, with 18 bases remaining between them. In DNA form, the CDR3 reads TGTGCCAGCAGCACCCGGCGGGGGCCGGTCGATACGCAGTATTTT. It specifies CASSTRRGPVDTQYF.

The table lists this clone with a few counts. The rearrangement links TRBV7-2 to TRBJ2-1; TRBD1 agrees at 8 bases. V lost 4 bases and J lost 8; bases outside the gene matches: 7. The CDR3 is made up of 14 amino acids. Per the germline V gene, CDR1 is SGHTA and CDR2 is FQGNSA. CDR3 bases: TGTGCCAGCAGCTGGGGACAGGCCTTCGATGAGCAGTTCTTC. Protein: CASSWGQAFDEQFF.

This clone turned up a few times. This sequence joins TRBV7-2 and TRBJ2-1, with 12 nucleotides matching TRBD2. Germline V gives CDR1 SGHTA, CDR2 FQGNSA. Trimming removed 3 bases from V and 8 bases from J; junction bases left unmatched: 5. This CDR3 contains 15 residues. CDR3 DNA: TGTGCCAGCAGCTTGACTAGCGGGGGCCCGTATGAGCAGTTCTTC. This encodes CASSLTSGGPYEQFF.

The chain combines TRBV29-1 with TRBJ2-7; TRBD2 matches at 8 bases. V was pared by 7 bases and J by 6 bases, with 11 bases of the junction left unmatched. There are 13 residues in the CDR3. Germline V lookup: CDR1 SQVTM, CDR2 ANQGSEA. The CDR3 reads CSGTRGAPPEQYF. In DNA, the CDR3 is TGCAGCGGAACGCGGGGGGCTCCCCCCGAGCAGTACTTC.

The table lists this clone with a few counts. The rearrangement uses TRBV18 and TRBJ2-7, with D possibly being TRBD1 (5 bases). The CDR3 contains 15 residues. Trimming removed 3 bases from V and 0 bases from J, with 12 bases in between. CDR1 KGHSH and CDR2 LQKENI come from the germline V gene. CDR3 sequence reads: CASSPQQARSYEQYF. CDR3 DNA: TGTGCCAGCTCACCGCAACAGGCCCGCTCCTACGAGCAGTACTTC. Using reference TRBV18 and TRBJ2-7 for the parts outside the CDR3, the full variable domain is NAGVMQNPRHLVRRRGQEARLRCSPMKGHSHVYWYRQLPEEGLKFMVYLQKENIIDESGMPKERFSAEFPKEGPSILRIQQVVRGDSAAYFCASSPQQARSYEQYFGPGTRLTVT.

This clone was detected once. V usage is TRBV30 and J usage is TRBJ1-1; D is possibly TRBD1 (6 bases). CDR1 is GTSNPN and CDR2 is SVGIG in the germline V gene (reference sequence). This CDR3 is 13 amino acids long. The germline V and J ends were trimmed by 3 bases and 8 bases, with 16 bases remaining between them. The CDR3 DNA reads TGTGCCTGGAGCTTCAACGGGGGGGCCGAAGCTTTCTTT. It is translated as CAWSFNGGAEAFF.

The V and J genes are TRBV14 and TRBJ2-1; tentatively, D is TRBD2 (6 bases). The V gene's germline CDR1 is SGHDN and CDR2 FVKESK. V lost 8 bases and J 5 bases, leaving 10 bases between the germline ends. The CDR3 is 12 residues long. CDR3 loop: CASRGVNNEQFF. For the CDR3, the DNA is TGTGCCAGCCGCGGGGTCAACAATGAGCAGTTCTTC.

The CDR3 region is CASSWDTVGPQHF. The CDR3 region has the DNA TGTGCCAGCAGTTGGGACACCGTCGGGCCCCAGCATTTT. V is TRBV6-5 and J is TRBJ1-5, with TRBD1 as a possible D gene (6 bases). Looked up from germline, CDR1 is MNHEY and CDR2 is SVGAGI. The CDR3 has 13 residues. The germline V and J ends were trimmed by 4 bases and 9 bases, with 13 bases remaining between them.

The J gene is TRBJ2-3, the V gene TRBV30; D perhaps matches TRBD1 (6 bases). Trimming removed 0 bases at V and 4 bases at J, with 8 bases between. The CDR3 extends over 13 amino acids. The germline V gene encodes CDR1 GTSNPN and CDR2 SVGIG (reference sequence). The CDR3 DNA reads TGTGCCTGGAGTGTAAAGGGGGCAGATACGCAGTATTTT. Its translation: CAWSVKGADTQYF.